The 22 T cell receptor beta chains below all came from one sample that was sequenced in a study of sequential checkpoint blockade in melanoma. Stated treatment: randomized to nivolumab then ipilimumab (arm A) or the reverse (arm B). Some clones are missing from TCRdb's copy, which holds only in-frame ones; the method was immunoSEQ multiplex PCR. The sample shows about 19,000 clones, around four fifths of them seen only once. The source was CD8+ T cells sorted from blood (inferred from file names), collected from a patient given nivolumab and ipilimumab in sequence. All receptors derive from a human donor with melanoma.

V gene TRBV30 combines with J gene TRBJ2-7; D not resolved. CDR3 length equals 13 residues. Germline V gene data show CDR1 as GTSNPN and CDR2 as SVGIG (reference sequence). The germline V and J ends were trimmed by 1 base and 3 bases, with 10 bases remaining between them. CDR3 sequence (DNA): TGTGCCTGGAGTGGAAAGATAGTCTACGAGCAGTACTTC. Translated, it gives CAWSGKIVYEQYF.

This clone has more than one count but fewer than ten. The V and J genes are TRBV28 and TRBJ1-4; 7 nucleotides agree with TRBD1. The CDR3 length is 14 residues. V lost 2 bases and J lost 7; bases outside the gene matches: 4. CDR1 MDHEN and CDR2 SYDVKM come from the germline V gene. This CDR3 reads CASSLTGEVEKLFF. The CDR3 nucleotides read TGTGCCAGCAGTTTAACAGGGGAGGTTGAAAAACTGTTTTTT.

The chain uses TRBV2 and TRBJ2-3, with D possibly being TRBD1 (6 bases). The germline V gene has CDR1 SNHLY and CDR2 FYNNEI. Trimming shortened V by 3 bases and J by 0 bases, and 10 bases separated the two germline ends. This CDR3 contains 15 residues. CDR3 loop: CASSEDSSSTDTQYF. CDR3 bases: TGTGCCAGCAGTGAGGACAGCTCGAGCACAGATACGCAGTATTTT.

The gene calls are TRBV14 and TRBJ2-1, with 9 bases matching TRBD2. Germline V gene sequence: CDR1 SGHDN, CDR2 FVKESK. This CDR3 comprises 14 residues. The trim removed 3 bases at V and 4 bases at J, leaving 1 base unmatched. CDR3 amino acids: CASSHLAGYNEQFF. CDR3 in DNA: TGTGCCAGCAGCCACCTAGCGGGGTACAATGAGCAGTTCTTC.

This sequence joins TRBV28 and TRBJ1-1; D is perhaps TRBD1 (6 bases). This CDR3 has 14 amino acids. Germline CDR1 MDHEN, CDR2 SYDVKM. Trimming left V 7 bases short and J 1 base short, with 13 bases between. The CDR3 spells CASTQEGGNTEAFF. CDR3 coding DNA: TGTGCCAGCACCCAAGAAGGGGGGAACACTGAAGCTTTCTTT.

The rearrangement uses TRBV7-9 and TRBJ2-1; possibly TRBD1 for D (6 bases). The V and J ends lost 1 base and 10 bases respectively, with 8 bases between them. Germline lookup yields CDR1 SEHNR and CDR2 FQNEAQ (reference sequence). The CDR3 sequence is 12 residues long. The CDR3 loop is CASSLDREEQFF. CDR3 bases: TGTGCCAGCAGCTTAGACAGGGAGGAGCAGTTCTTC.

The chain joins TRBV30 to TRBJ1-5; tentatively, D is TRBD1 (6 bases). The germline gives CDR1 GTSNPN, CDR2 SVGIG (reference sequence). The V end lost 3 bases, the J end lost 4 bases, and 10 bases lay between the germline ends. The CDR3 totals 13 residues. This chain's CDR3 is CAWSAGANQPQHF. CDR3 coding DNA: TGTGCCTGGAGCGCAGGGGCGAATCAGCCCCAGCATTTT.

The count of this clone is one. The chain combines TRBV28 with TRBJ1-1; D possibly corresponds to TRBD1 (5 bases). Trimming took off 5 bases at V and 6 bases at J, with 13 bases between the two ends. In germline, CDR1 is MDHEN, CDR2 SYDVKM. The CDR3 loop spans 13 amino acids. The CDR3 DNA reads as TGTGCCAGCAGTCTTCACACAGGATCTGAAGCTTTCTTT. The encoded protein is CASSLHTGSEAFF.

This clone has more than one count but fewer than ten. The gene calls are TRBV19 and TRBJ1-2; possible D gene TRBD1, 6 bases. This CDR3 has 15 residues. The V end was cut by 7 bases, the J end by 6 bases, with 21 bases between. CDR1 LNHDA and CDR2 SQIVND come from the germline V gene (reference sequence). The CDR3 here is CASMDQGPGYHGYTF. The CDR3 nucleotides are TGTGCCAGTATGGATCAGGGGCCAGGGTATCATGGCTACACCTTC.

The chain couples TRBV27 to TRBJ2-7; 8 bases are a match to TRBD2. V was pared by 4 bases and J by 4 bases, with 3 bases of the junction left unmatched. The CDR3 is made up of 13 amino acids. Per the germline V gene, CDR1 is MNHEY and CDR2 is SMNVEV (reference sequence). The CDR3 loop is CASSSGGGYEQYF. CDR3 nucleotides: TGTGCCAGCAGTTCGGGGGGGGGATACGAGCAGTACTTC.

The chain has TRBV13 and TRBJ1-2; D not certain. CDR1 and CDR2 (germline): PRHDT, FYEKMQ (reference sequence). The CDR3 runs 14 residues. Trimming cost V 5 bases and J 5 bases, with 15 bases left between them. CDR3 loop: CASSQLQGAYGYTF. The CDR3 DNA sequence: TGTGCCAGCAGCCAACTCCAAGGAGCGTATGGCTACACCTTC.

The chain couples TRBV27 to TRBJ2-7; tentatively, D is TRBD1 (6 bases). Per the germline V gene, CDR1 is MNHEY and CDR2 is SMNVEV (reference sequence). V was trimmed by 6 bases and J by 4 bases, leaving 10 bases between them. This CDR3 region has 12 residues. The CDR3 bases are TGTGCCAGCAGCCCCGGACAGTACGAGCAGTACTTC. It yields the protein CASSPGQYEQYF.

As DNA, the CDR3 is TGTGCCACCAGCAGAGATAGAAGGGGAGGGTCCTACGAGCAGTACTTC. Amino acid sequence: CATSRDRRGGSYEQYF. This chain joins TRBV15 and TRBJ2-7, with 7 bases aligning to TRBD2. CDR3 length: 16 residues. J gave up 1 base and V 0 bases, and 6 bases lay outside the gene matches. CDR1 is LNHNV and CDR2 is YYDKDF in the germline V gene (reference sequence).

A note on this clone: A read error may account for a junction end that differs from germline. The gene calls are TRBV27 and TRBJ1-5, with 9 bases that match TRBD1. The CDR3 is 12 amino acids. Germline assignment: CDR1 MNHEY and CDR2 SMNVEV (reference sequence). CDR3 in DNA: TGTGCCAGCAGTCCAAGGGACAGGGCCCTTTTTTTT. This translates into CASSPRDRALFF.

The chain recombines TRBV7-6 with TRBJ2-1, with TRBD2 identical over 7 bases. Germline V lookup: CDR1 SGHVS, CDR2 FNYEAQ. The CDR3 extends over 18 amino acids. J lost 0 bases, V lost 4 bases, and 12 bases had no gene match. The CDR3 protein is CASSSTFETGGSYNEQFF. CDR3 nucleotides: TGTGCCAGCAGCTCCACTTTTGAGACGGGGGGCTCCTACAATGAGCAGTTCTTC.

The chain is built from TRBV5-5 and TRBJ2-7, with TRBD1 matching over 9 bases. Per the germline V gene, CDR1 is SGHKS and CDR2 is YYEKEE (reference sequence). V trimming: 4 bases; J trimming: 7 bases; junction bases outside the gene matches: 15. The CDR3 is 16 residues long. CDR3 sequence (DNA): TGTGCCAGCAGCCCTCCCGATCCGGGACAGGGTGTAGAGCAGTACTTC. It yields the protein CASSPPDPGQGVEQYF.

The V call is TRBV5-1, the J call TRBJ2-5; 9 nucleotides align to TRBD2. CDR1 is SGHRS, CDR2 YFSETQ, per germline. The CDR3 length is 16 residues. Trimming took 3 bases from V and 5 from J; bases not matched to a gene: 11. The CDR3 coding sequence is TGCGCCAGCAGCTCCTCAGGCGGGGGGGCCGGGGAGACCCAGTACTTC. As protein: CASSSSGGGAGETQYF.

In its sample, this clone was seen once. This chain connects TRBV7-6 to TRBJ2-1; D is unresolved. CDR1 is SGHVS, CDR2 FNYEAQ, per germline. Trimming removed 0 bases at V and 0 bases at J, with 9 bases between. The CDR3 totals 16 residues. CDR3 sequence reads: CASSLAPGFSYNEQFF. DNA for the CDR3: TGTGCCAGCAGCTTAGCGCCAGGATTCTCCTACAATGAGCAGTTCTTC.

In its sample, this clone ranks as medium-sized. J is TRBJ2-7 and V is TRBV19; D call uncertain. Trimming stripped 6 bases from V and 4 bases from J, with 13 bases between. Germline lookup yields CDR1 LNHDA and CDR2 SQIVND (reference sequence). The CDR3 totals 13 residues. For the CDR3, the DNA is TGTGCCAGTAGCGTGACAAGATCATACGAGCAGTACTTC. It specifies CASSVTRSYEQYF.

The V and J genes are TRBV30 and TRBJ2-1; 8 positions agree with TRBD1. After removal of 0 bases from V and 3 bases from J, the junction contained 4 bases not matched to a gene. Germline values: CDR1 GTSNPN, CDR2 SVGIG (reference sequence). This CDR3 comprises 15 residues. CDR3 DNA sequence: TGTGCCTGGAGTGTACTTGGACAGGGCTACAATGAGCAGTTCTTC. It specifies CAWSVLGQGYNEQFF.

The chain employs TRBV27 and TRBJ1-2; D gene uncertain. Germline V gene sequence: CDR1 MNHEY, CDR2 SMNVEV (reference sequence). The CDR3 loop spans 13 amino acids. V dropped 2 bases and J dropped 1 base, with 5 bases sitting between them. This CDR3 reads CASSLGLNYGYTF. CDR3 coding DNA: TGTGCCAGCAGTTTAGGCCTTAACTATGGCTACACCTTC.

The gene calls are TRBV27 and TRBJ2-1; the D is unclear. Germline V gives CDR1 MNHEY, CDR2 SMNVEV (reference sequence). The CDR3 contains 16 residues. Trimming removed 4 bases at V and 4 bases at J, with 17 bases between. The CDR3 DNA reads TGTGCCAGCAGTTCTACCGCCGACACGTTATACAATGAGCAGTTCTTC. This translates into CASSSTADTLYNEQFF.